These 30 T cell receptor beta chains originate from one sample sequenced in a study of T cells in Graves' hyperthyroidism and ophthalmopathy. What was amplified from RNA transcripts were TCR beta CDR3 regions. First-round RT-PCR targeting the TCR CDR3 was performed with the HTBI primer set. Using its own MiXCR run on the multiplex PCR reads, TCRdb lists one record per CDR3 protein. The table lists 200,000 to 250,000 distinct CDR3 sequences, around 15% of them singletons. The sample taken for sequencing was blood. The receptors derive from a woman younger than 35 with Graves' ophthalmopathy.

This clonotype was counted at least ten times. The V call is TRBV14, the J call TRBJ1-6; 9 nucleotides line up with TRBD1. This CDR3 has 14 residues. In germline, CDR1 is SGHDN, CDR2 FVKESK. V was pared by 2 bases and J by 10 bases, with 3 bases of the junction left unmatched. This chain's CDR3 is CASSQTGGESPLHF. As DNA, the CDR3 is TGTGCCAGCAGCCAAACAGGGGGCGAGTCACCCCTCCACTTT.

This clonotype was detected ten times or more. The V gene is TRBV19, the J gene TRBJ1-1; D not certain. V was trimmed by 1 base and J by 1 base, leaving 7 bases between them. CDR1 and CDR2 from the germline V gene are LNHDA and SQIVND (reference sequence). CDR3 length equals 14 residues. For the CDR3, the DNA is TGTGCCAGTAGTATAGTACCCCAGAACACTGAAGCTTTCTTT. Translation gives CASSIVPQNTEAFF. Together with reference TRBV19 and TRBJ1-1, the CDR3 gives the full variable domain: DGGITQSPKYLFRKEGQNVTLSCEQNLNHDAMYWYRQDPGQGLRLIYYSQIVNDFQKGDIAEGYSVSREKKESFPLTVTSAQKNPTAFYLCASSIVPQNTEAFFGQGTRLTVV.

The V and J genes are TRBV2 and TRBJ1-5; 9 bases agree with TRBD1. Trimming took 7 bases from V and 5 from J; bases not matched to a gene: 18. Germline values: CDR1 SNHLY, CDR2 FYNNEI. There are 18 residues in the CDR3. The CDR3 is CASNPRTLPGQGDQPQHF. CDR3 coding DNA: TGTGCCAGCAACCCGAGGACGCTTCCGGGACAGGGCGATCAGCCCCAGCATTTT.

Of note for this clonotype: Given a much more abundant clone one base away, this may be a read error. V usage is TRBV2 and J usage is TRBJ1-4; D gene uncertain. CDR1 is SNHLY, CDR2 FYNNEI, per germline. This CDR3 has 12 amino acids. CDR3 protein: CASSVLGEELFF. The CDR3 nucleotides read TGTGCCAGCAGTGTGTTGGGTGAAGAACTGTTTTTT.

This clonotype was seen many times. The chain recombines TRBV10-3 with TRBJ2-7; 14 positions match TRBD2. The trim removed 7 bases at V and 6 bases at J, leaving 5 bases unmatched. This CDR3 has 14 amino acids. Germline CDR1 reads ENHRY; CDR2 reads SYGVKD. CDR3 residues: CAIKPGTSGSEQYF. DNA of the CDR3: TGTGCCATCAAACCCGGGACTAGCGGGAGCGAGCAGTACTTC.

This clonotype was seen at least ten times. The V call is TRBV20-1, the J call TRBJ1-1, with D uncertain. This CDR3 region has 17 residues. V shed 0 bases and J shed 0 bases, with 17 bases lying between them. CDR1 is DFQATT, CDR2 SNEGSKA, per germline (reference sequence). The CDR3 protein is CSARDFLGKSVNTEAFF. CDR3 DNA: TGCAGTGCTAGAGATTTTCTGGGGAAGTCGGTGAACACTGAAGCTTTCTTT.

This clonotype was picked up many times. This chain uses TRBV7-6 with TRBJ1-2, with D possibly matching TRBD1 (5 bases). Per the germline V gene, CDR1 is SGHVS and CDR2 is FNYEAQ. The CDR3 loop spans 15 amino acids. The V and J ends lost 0 bases and 5 bases respectively, with 13 bases between them. The CDR3 coding sequence is TGTGCCAGCAGCTTAGCGTTTGGGGAGGGGTATGGCTACACCTTC. This encodes CASSLAFGEGYGYTF.

This clonotype was recorded at least ten times. This chain links TRBV12-3 or TRBV12-4 with TRBJ1-5; maybe TRBD1 (5 bases). The CDR3 is made up of 13 amino acids. V shed 1 base and J shed 9 bases, with 10 bases lying between them. The CDR3, as DNA: TGTGCCAGCAGTTTAGGGGGGAGTGGGCCCCAGCATTTT. The encoded protein is CASSLGGSGPQHF.

This clonotype was recorded at least ten times. The chain joins TRBV27 to TRBJ2-7; TRBD1 matches at 9 bases. The CDR3 spans 14 residues. Germline V gene data show CDR1 as MNHEY and CDR2 as SMNVEV (reference sequence). After removal of 4 bases from V and 4 bases from J, the junction contained 5 bases not matched to a gene. CDR3 region: CASSSGQGWYEQYF. CDR3 DNA sequence: TGTGCCAGCAGTTCAGGACAGGGGTGGTACGAGCAGTACTTC.

The table lists this clonotype with many counts. The chain employs TRBV27 and TRBJ2-3; the match to TRBD2 covers 11 bases. Germline-derived CDR1 and CDR2 are MNHEY and SMNVEV (reference sequence). This CDR3 contains 16 residues. Trimming took 5 bases from V and 5 from J; bases not matched to a gene: 9. The CDR3 spells CASSPIAGGPLDTQYF. Written as DNA, the CDR3 is TGTGCCAGCAGTCCCATAGCGGGAGGGCCTTTAGATACGCAGTATTTT.

Ten or more counts support this clonotype. This sequence joins TRBV20-1 and TRBJ2-7, with D tentatively TRBD2 (6 bases). Germline CDR1 and CDR2: DFQATT and SNEGSKA (reference sequence). This CDR3 has 12 amino acids. V gave up 6 bases and J gave up 5 bases, with 14 bases separating them. Here the CDR3 reads CSASDGGNEQYF. In DNA, the CDR3 is TGCAGTGCGAGCGACGGGGGTAACGAGCAGTACTTC.

This clonotype was seen many times. The chain couples TRBV6-6 to TRBJ1-4; 7 bases agree with TRBD1. V was pared by 2 bases and J by 5 bases, with 8 bases of the junction left unmatched. CDR1 MNHNY and CDR2 SVGAGI come from the germline V gene (reference sequence). This CDR3 spans 16 amino acids. The CDR3 reads CASSYAMGQLNEKLFF. The CDR3 DNA is TGTGCCAGCAGTTACGCCATGGGACAGTTAAATGAAAAACTGTTTTTT.

This clonotype was counted many times. The chain uses TRBV7-9 and TRBJ2-3, with a tentative D call TRBD1 (6 bases). Germline V gives CDR1 SEHNR, CDR2 FQNEAQ (reference sequence). Trimming cost V 10 bases and J 5 bases, with 19 bases left between them. The length of the CDR3 is 14 residues. The CDR3 spells CANSYREEIDTQYF. CDR3 bases: TGTGCCAACTCATACAGGGAAGAGATAGATACGCAGTATTTT.

This clonotype was seen at least ten times. The V and J genes are TRBV6-1 and TRBJ2-7; D is uncertain. The length of the CDR3 is 14 residues. Germline V CDR1 and CDR2: MNHNS, SASEGT. V lost 2 bases and J 3 bases, leaving 11 bases between the germline ends. CDR3 in DNA: TGTGCCAGCAGTGAATCAAGTACCGTCTACGAGCAGTACTTC. Encoded protein: CASSESSTVYEQYF.

This clonotype was counted at least ten times. DNA of the CDR3: TGTGCCAGCAGTTCGGCTAGCGGTCATCAGTTCTTC. Protein sequence: CASSSASGHQFF. This chain uses TRBV12-3 or TRBV12-4 with TRBJ2-1; 7 nucleotides line up with TRBD2. V shed 4 bases, J shed 13 bases, and the junction held 7 bases outside the gene matches. CDR3 length: 12 amino acids.

V and J are TRBV7-9 and TRBJ1-6; possibly TRBD1 for D (5 bases). This CDR3 is 15 amino acids long. CDR1 SEHNR and CDR2 FQNEAQ come from the germline V gene (reference sequence). V lost 7 bases and J lost 8, with 18 bases in between. CDR3 sequence: CASNSGGASYSPLHF. The DNA for the CDR3 is TGTGCCAGCAACTCCGGAGGGGCGAGTTATTCACCCCTCCACTTT.

J is TRBJ2-1 and V is TRBV2; TRBD2 matches 13 bases. CDR3 length equals 17 residues. J gave up 3 bases and V 6 bases, and 8 bases lay outside the gene matches. Germline CDR1 reads SNHLY; CDR2 reads FYNNEI. For the CDR3, the DNA is TGTGCCAGCAGCCAACACCGACTAGCGGGGGGCTACAATGAGCAGTTCTTC. It translates to CASSQHRLAGGYNEQFF.

The table lists this clonotype with many counts. The chain has TRBV5-1 and TRBJ1-2; 12 positions match TRBD1. Germline CDR1 reads SGHRS; CDR2 reads YFSETQ. Germline trimming cut 0 bases from V and 6 bases from J; bases unmatched to any gene: 3. The CDR3 spans 15 residues. CDR3 DNA: TGCGCCAGCAGCTTGGAGGGACAGGGGGCAAATGGCTACACCTTC. It translates to CASSLEGQGANGYTF. The entire variable domain, with the rest obtained from reference TRBV5-1 and TRBJ1-2, is as follows: KAGVTQTPRYLIKTRGQQVTLSCSPISGHRSVSWYQQTPGQGLQFLFEYFSETQRNKGNFPGRFSGRQFSNSRSEMNVSTLELGDSALYLCASSLEGQGANGYTFGSGTRLTVV.

Concerning this clonotype itself: A much larger clone lies one base from this, so it may be a read error. The chain combines TRBV5-6 with TRBJ1-1; D call uncertain. The CDR3 length is 14 residues. Germline V gene lookup returns CDR1 SGHDT and CDR2 YYEEEE. CDR3 bases: TGTGCCAGCAGCGGAACGGAAGTGAACACTGAAGCTTCCTTT. It is translated as CASSGTEVNTEASF.

This clonotype came up many times. This chain links TRBV6-2 or TRBV6-3 with TRBJ2-1, with TRBD1 as a possible D gene (6 bases). Germline-derived CDR1 and CDR2 are MNHEY and SVGEGT. Trimming pared 0 bases from V and 3 bases from J, leaving 12 bases between. This CDR3 comprises 16 residues. This CDR3 is CASSYSAGAVYNEQFF. CDR3 nucleotide sequence: TGTGCCAGCAGTTACTCAGCAGGGGCAGTCTACAATGAGCAGTTCTTC.

This clonotype was seen ten or more times. This sequence joins TRBV2 and TRBJ2-3; D might be TRBD1 (6 bases). Per germline, CDR1 SNHLY and CDR2 FYNNEI. Trimming left V 7 bases short and J 2 bases short, with 16 bases between. This CDR3 has 15 residues. The CDR3 sequence: CASTAPGDFTDTQYF. The CDR3 DNA reads TGTGCCAGCACTGCACCAGGGGATTTCACAGATACGCAGTATTTT. Complete variable domain (other parts from reference TRBV2 and TRBJ2-3): EPEVTQTPSHQVTQMGQEVILRCVPISNHLYFYWYRQILGQKVEFLVSFYNNEISEKSEIFDDQFSVERPDGSNFTLKIRSTKLEDSAMYFCASTAPGDFTDTQYFGPGTRLTVL.

This clonotype has ten or more counts. The V and J genes are TRBV20-1 and TRBJ1-5; no clear D. The CDR3 totals 14 residues. V was pared by 6 bases and J by 1 base, with 13 bases between. Germline CDR1 reads DFQATT; CDR2 reads SNEGSKA (reference sequence). This CDR3 reads CSAYSSLSNQPQHF. DNA of the CDR3: TGCAGTGCCTATTCCTCTTTAAGCAATCAGCCCCAGCATTTT.

This clonotype was seen at least ten times. The chain joins TRBV6-1 to TRBJ2-1, with D perhaps matching TRBD1 (6 bases). The CDR3 extends over 14 amino acids. The germline CDR1 and CDR2 sequences are MNHNS and SASEGT. Trimming took off 6 bases at V and 7 bases at J, with 16 bases between the two ends. CDR3 loop: CASRELNQGNEQFF. DNA of the CDR3: TGTGCCAGCAGGGAATTAAATCAGGGGAATGAGCAGTTCTTC.

This clonotype was recorded at least ten times. This chain joins TRBV20-1 and TRBJ1-1, with a possible D match to TRBD1 (5 bases). Per the germline V gene, CDR1 is DFQATT and CDR2 is SNEGSKA (reference sequence). The CDR3 contains 11 residues. V was shortened by 3 bases and J by 10 bases, with 12 bases between the two germline ends. This CDR3 reads CSASEGRGAFF. CDR3 bases: TGCAGTGCTAGTGAGGGGCGCGGAGCTTTCTTT.

This clonotype occurred many times. CDR3 sequence: CASSAGTRGTKTQYF. CDR3 nucleotide sequence: TGTGCCAGCAGCGCCGGGACTAGAGGGACGAAGACCCAGTACTTC. The chain couples TRBV9 to TRBJ2-5; TRBD2 matches at 8 bases. Germline assignment: CDR1 SGDLS and CDR2 YYNGEE. CDR3 length: 15 amino acids. V dropped 3 bases and J dropped 6; count of bases not matched to a gene: 10.

In its sample, this clonotype was seen many times. This chain connects TRBV30 to TRBJ2-7, with 10 bases aligning to TRBD2. The CDR3 is 19 residues long. With 7 bases clipped from V and 4 bases from J, the junction kept 25 bases outside the gene matches. Germline lookup yields CDR1 GTSNPN and CDR2 SVGIG (reference sequence). The CDR3, as DNA: TGTGCCTTTTCCAACCCTGGCGGCCTAGCGGGAGTAGGATTTTACGAGCAGTACTTC. This translates into CAFSNPGGLAGVGFYEQYF. Full variable domain (missing parts from reference TRBV30 and TRBJ2-7): SQTIHQWPATLVQPVGSPLSLECTVEGTSNPNLYWYRQAAGRGLQLLFYSVGIGQISSEVPQNLSASRPQDRQFILSSKKLLLSDSGFYLCAFSNPGGLAGVGFYEQYFGPGTRLTVT.

This clonotype was picked up many times. The V call is TRBV11-2, the J call TRBJ2-3; 10 bases fit TRBD1. The CDR3 consists of 16 residues. Germline assignment: CDR1 SGHAT and CDR2 FQNNGV. V lost 5 bases, J lost 5 bases, and 10 bases stayed unmatched. The CDR3 nucleotides read TGTGCCAGCAGCGGGGGAGGGACAGGGGCGGGAGATACGCAGTATTTT. Protein product: CASSGGGTGAGDTQYF.

This clonotype came up many times. V usage is TRBV18 and J usage is TRBJ1-4, with 8 bases identical to TRBD1. The CDR3 contains 15 residues. V shed 3 bases, J shed 5 bases, and the junction held 5 bases outside the gene matches. Germline V gene lookup returns CDR1 KGHSH and CDR2 LQKENI. The CDR3 is CASSPRTGPNEKLFF. The CDR3 region has the DNA TGTGCCAGCTCACCCCGGACAGGGCCCAATGAAAAACTGTTTTTT.

A note on this clonotype: This clone may be a read error of a much larger clone one base away. The gene calls are TRBV2 and TRBJ1-2; D not certain. With 5 bases removed from V and 4 bases from J, the gap between germline ends came to 20 bases. The V gene's germline CDR1 is SNHLY and CDR2 FYNNEI. This CDR3 is 16 amino acids long. The CDR3 loop is CASSPTGRCNGYGYTF. CDR3 nucleotide sequence: TGTGCCAGCAGTCCAACCGGACGATGCAATGGCTATGGCTACACCTTC.

At least ten counts were recorded for this clonotype. The rearrangement joins TRBV30 to TRBJ1-2; D uncertain. The germline gives CDR1 GTSNPN, CDR2 SVGIG (reference sequence). This CDR3 has 13 amino acids. With 2 bases removed from V and 8 bases from J, the gap between germline ends came to 15 bases. The CDR3 reads CAWSPDGIGGYTF. CDR3 coding DNA: TGTGCCTGGAGTCCCGACGGTATAGGAGGCTACACCTTC.